These 18 T cell receptor beta chains were sequenced from one sample in a study of CD8+ T cells in alopecia areata. It was cDNA, reverse transcribed from extracted RNA, that served as the sequencing template. Method: immunoSEQ multiplex PCR; TCRdb's copy keeps in-frame clones and lacks some. The sample has 79,000 or so clones; approximately 72% are singletons. This sample's treatment: oral pan-JAK inhibitor, 5-10 mg twice daily. Here the sequenced sample was CD8+ T cells sorted from blood, taken at week 24, from a patient treated with tofacitinib. The receptors stem from a human donor with alopecia areata.

This chain connects TRBV28 to TRBJ2-3; perhaps TRBD2 as D (6 bases). The CDR3 extends over 16 amino acids. Germline V lookup: CDR1 MDHEN, CDR2 SYDVKM. Trimming took off 4 bases at V and 3 bases at J, with 17 bases between the two ends. The CDR3 DNA follows: TGTGCCAGCAGTTCGAAGACGGGAGCTTGGACAGATACGCAGTATTTT. This translates into CASSSKTGAWTDTQYF.

This clone was counted a few times. This chain connects TRBV7-9 to TRBJ2-7; perhaps TRBD1 as D (6 bases). In germline, CDR1 is SEHNR, CDR2 FQNEAQ (reference sequence). Trimming removed 5 bases from V and 2 bases from J, with 22 bases in between. The CDR3 runs 17 residues. The CDR3 reads CASSKLGERDNTYEQYF. CDR3 nucleotide sequence: TGTGCCAGCAGCAAACTGGGGGAAAGGGACAACACCTACGAGCAGTACTTC.

The chain recombines TRBV27 with TRBJ2-5, with a tentative D call TRBD2 (6 bases). Germline values: CDR1 MNHEY, CDR2 SMNVEV (reference sequence). V was clipped by 10 bases and J by 4 bases, with 28 bases between them. This CDR3 contains 17 residues. CDR3 sequence (DNA): TGTGCCACTAATAAGAGAGGGTTGGAGGGTCCGATAGAGACCCAGTACTTC. Translation: CATNKRGLEGPIETQYF.

This clone was detected once. The chain joins TRBV29-1 to TRBJ2-6; weak D call: TRBD1 (6 bases). The V end lost 5 bases, the J end lost 0 bases, and 14 bases lay between the germline ends. Per germline, CDR1 SQVTM and CDR2 ANQGSEA. The CDR3 is 16 residues long. CDR3 coding DNA: TGCAGCGTTCCGGACAGTTCCGTCTCTGGGGCCAACGTCCTGACTTTC. Translating gives CSVPDSSVSGANVLTF.

This rearrangement joins TRBV19 to TRBJ1-1; no firm D call. The CDR3 covers 13 residues. Trimming left V 5 bases short and J 1 base short, with 8 bases between. The germline gives CDR1 LNHDA, CDR2 SQIVND (reference sequence). Here the CDR3 DNA reads TGTGCCAGTAGTCTGACAAGGAACACTGAAGCTTTCTTT. It is translated as CASSLTRNTEAFF.

This clone was counted only a few times. V usage is TRBV29-1 and J usage is TRBJ1-2; the match to TRBD1 covers 10 bases. The CDR3 totals 16 residues. V shed 3 bases and J 4 bases; nucleotides not matched to a gene: 11. Germline assignment: CDR1 SQVTM and CDR2 ANQGSEA. As DNA, the CDR3 is TGCAGCGTTGAGCGTCTGGTGACAGGGGGCGTCTATGGCTACACCTTC. It yields the protein CSVERLVTGGVYGYTF.

The rearrangement links TRBV6-5 to TRBJ2-7; D may be TRBD2 (7 bases). CDR3 size: 14 residues. Germline V gene sequence: CDR1 MNHEY, CDR2 SVGAGI. V lost 5 bases to trimming and J lost 4 bases, with 15 bases between them. CDR3 coding DNA: TGTGCCAGCAGTCCTCGGGGGGCCGGTTACGAGCAGTACTTC. Translated: CASSPRGAGYEQYF.

This chain links TRBV5-4 with TRBJ1-1, with D uncertain. Germline V CDR1 and CDR2: SGHNT, YYREEE (reference sequence). V lost 2 bases and J lost 0, with 5 bases in between. This CDR3 has 13 residues. The CDR3 protein is CASSFRMNTEAFF. CDR3 DNA: TGTGCCAGCAGCTTTCGGATGAACACTGAAGCTTTCTTT.

This chain joins TRBV6-6 and TRBJ2-7; a weak D match, TRBD2 (6 bases). The CDR3 runs to 15 residues. Germline values: CDR1 MNHNY, CDR2 SVGAGI (reference sequence). V shed 5 bases and J shed 6 bases, with 20 bases lying between them. CDR3 DNA: TGTGCCAGCAGTGGAATAGCGGTCGAACAGGTCGAGCAGTACTTC. Its translation: CASSGIAVEQVEQYF.

The chain combines TRBV7-9 with TRBJ2-2; 11 nucleotides align to TRBD2. Germline CDR1 SEHNR, CDR2 FQNEAQ (reference sequence). V lost 2 bases, J lost 4 bases, and 3 bases stayed unmatched. The CDR3 is 16 amino acids. Written as DNA, the CDR3 is TGTGCCAGCAGCTTAACTAGCGGGGGATCCACCGGGGAGCTGTTTTTT. As protein: CASSLTSGGSTGELFF.

The CDR3 here is CASSTQTMYEQYF. Written as DNA, the CDR3 is TGTGCCAGCAGCACCCAAACAATGTACGAGCAGTACTTC. The genes are TRBV21-1 and TRBJ2-7; the table's TRBD1 call for D was not verified on the DNA. TRBV21-1 is classified as a pseudogene. This CDR3 is built from 13 residues.

This clone was seen a single time. The CDR3, as DNA: TGTGCCAGCAGTTTTGGGGAGAACACTGAAGCTTTCTTT. This sequence encodes CASSFGENTEAFF. The chain has TRBV27 and TRBJ1-1, with D unclear. V dropped 3 bases and J dropped 1 base, with 6 bases sitting between them. Per the germline V gene, CDR1 is MNHEY and CDR2 is SMNVEV (reference sequence). CDR3 length: 13 residues.

This chain uses TRBV29-1 with TRBJ2-1; 10 bases match TRBD1. The V segment lost 7 bases and the J segment 3 bases; nucleotides outside the gene matches: 3. Germline CDR1 and CDR2: SQVTM and ANQGSEA. CDR3 length equals 13 residues. CDR3 sequence reads: CSAGTGDYNEQFF. For the CDR3, the DNA is TGCAGCGCAGGGACAGGGGACTACAATGAGCAGTTCTTC.

V gene TRBV4-1 combines with J gene TRBJ1-1; no firm D call. The CDR3 runs 16 residues. The germline V gene has CDR1 MGHRA and CDR2 YSYEKL. Between the trimmed V and J ends, which lost 0 bases and 0 bases, there was a span of 11 bases. DNA of the CDR3: TGCGCCAGCAGCCAAGATATAGGACCTATGAACACTGAAGCTTTCTTT. This sequence encodes CASSQDIGPMNTEAFF.

V gene TRBV5-1 combines with J gene TRBJ2-7, with D possibly called TRBD1 or TRBD2 (5 bases each). The germline V gene encodes CDR1 SGHRS and CDR2 YFSETQ. V was pared by 3 bases and J by 3 bases, with 10 bases between. This CDR3 spans 13 amino acids. DNA for the CDR3: TGCGCCAGCAGCTCCGGGGCCGACTACGAGCAGTACTTC. Protein: CASSSGADYEQYF.

V usage is TRBV28 and J usage is TRBJ2-1; 12 positions match TRBD2. The trim removed 6 bases at V and 5 bases at J, leaving 2 bases unmatched. Germline CDR1 MDHEN, CDR2 SYDVKM. The CDR3 covers 14 residues. The DNA of the CDR3 is TGTGCCAGCAGGACTAGCGGGAGAAACAATGAGCAGTTCTTC. Protein: CASRTSGRNNEQFF.

This clone was found a few times. The V call is TRBV5-6, the J call TRBJ1-5; no clear D gene. V lost 0 bases, J lost 4 bases, and 8 bases lay in between. The V gene's germline CDR1 is SGHDT and CDR2 YYEEEE. CDR3 size: 14 residues. The CDR3 coding sequence is TGTGCCAGCAGCTTGGGCTGGCAGAATCAGCCCCAGCATTTT. Residues: CASSLGWQNQPQHF.

The chain carries TRBV5-1 and TRBJ2-1, with a tentative D call TRBD1 (5 bases). In germline, CDR1 is SGHRS, CDR2 YFSETQ. The V and J ends lost 0 bases and 2 bases respectively, with 9 bases between them. The CDR3 length is 15 residues. The CDR3 bases are TGCGCCAGCAGCTTGGTGGTGGGGCCCTACAATGAGCAGTTCTTC. Translating gives CASSLVVGPYNEQFF.